These 28 T cell receptor beta chains came from one sample sequenced in a study of memory CD4+ T cells and cytomegalovirus serostatus. Assay: immunoSEQ multiplex PCR; the TCRdb copy retains only in-frame clones and omits some. The profile shows about 61,000 clones, approximately 78% of them singletons. The sort gate was single viable CD3+CD4+CD8-CD45RO+ cells for memory CD4+ T cells. The sequenced sample was memory CD4+ T cells from blood. These receptors were taken from an adult in good health and CMV-seronegative.

This clone was seen more than once but under ten times. The chain links TRBV29-1 to TRBJ2-4; 8 positions agree with TRBD1. Germline V gene lookup returns CDR1 SQVTM and CDR2 ANQGSEA. J lost 3 bases, V lost 6 bases, and 4 bases had no gene match. The CDR3 is made up of 13 amino acids. The CDR3 region is CSVGQGGKNIQYF. In nucleotides, the CDR3 is TGCAGCGTCGGACAGGGAGGCAAAAACATTCAGTACTTC.

This clone appeared once. The chain has TRBV7-3 and TRBJ2-2; D may be TRBD1 or TRBD2 (6 bases each). V was trimmed by 3 bases and J by 5 bases, leaving 13 bases between them. CDR3 length equals 15 residues. Germline values: CDR1 SGHTA, CDR2 FQGTGA. This CDR3 is CASSLGGGGTGELFF. CDR3 coding DNA: TGTGCCAGCAGCTTGGGCGGAGGGGGGACCGGGGAGCTGTTTTTT.

This clone was counted a single time. The rearrangement links TRBV7-2 to TRBJ2-3; D not certain. Trimming removed 1 base at V and 2 bases at J, with 10 bases between. The CDR3 has 15 residues. Germline CDR1 SGHTA, CDR2 FQGNSA. The CDR3 spells CASSLGPGNTDTQYF. Written as DNA, the CDR3 is TGTGCCAGCAGCTTAGGCCCAGGAAACACAGATACGCAGTATTTT.

This clone is a singleton in its sample. The rearrangement links TRBV5-5 to TRBJ1-3; the D gene is possibly TRBD1 (5 bases). Trimming removed 0 bases at V and 0 bases at J, with 13 bases between. CDR1 and CDR2 from the germline V gene are SGHKS and YYEKEE (reference sequence). There are 17 residues in the CDR3. CDR3 loop: CASSLEWGSNSGNTIYF. The CDR3 nucleotides read TGTGCCAGCAGCTTGGAGTGGGGGTCCAACTCTGGAAACACCATATATTTT.

The chain uses TRBV11-2 and TRBJ2-5; D is possibly TRBD1 (5 bases). Judging by the DNA end, TRBJ2-7 fits better; the J call may be wrong. This CDR3 is built from 16 residues. CDR1 and CDR2 from the germline V gene are SGHAT and FQNNGV. As DNA, the CDR3 is TGTGCCAGCAGCCCACTTCGAAGACAGAGCTCCTACGAGCAGTACTTC. This sequence encodes CASSPLRRQSSYEQYF.

V and J are TRBV21-1 and TRBJ2-1. TRBV21-1 has pseudogene status. The CDR3 runs 21 residues. CDR3 bases: TGTGCCAGCAGCAAAGCACAGCAGGCAGGGAGAAGCCGTAACTCCTACAATGAGCAGTTCTTC. This sequence encodes CASSKAQQAGRSRNSYNEQFF.

The CDR3 DNA sequence: TGTGCCAGCAGCCAACTAGGGGGGGAAGGCTACACCTTC. This gives the protein CASSQLGGEGYTF. The V call is TRBV4-2, the J call TRBJ1-2, with TRBD1 as a possible D gene (6 bases). CDR1 is LGHNA and CDR2 is YNFKEQ in the germline V gene. V was trimmed by 2 bases and J by 8 bases, leaving 12 bases between them. CDR3 length: 13 residues.

This rearrangement joins TRBV11-2 to TRBJ2-2; a weak D match, TRBD2 (6 bases). Germline CDR1 reads SGHAT; CDR2 reads FQNNGV. The CDR3 sequence is 14 residues long. Trimming cost V 8 bases and J 1 base, with 11 bases left between them. CDR3 DNA: TGTGCCAGCTCGGGACTGCGGAACACCGGGGAGCTGTTTTTT. Translated, it gives CASSGLRNTGELFF.

This clone was seen only once. V and J are TRBV25-1 and TRBJ2-1, with D possibly being TRBD2 (6 bases). The CDR3 is made up of 15 amino acids. Trimming took 8 bases from V and 0 from J, leaving 14 bases between them. Germline assignment: CDR1 MGHDK and CDR2 SYGVNS. The CDR3 coding sequence is TGTGCCAGCCAAGGGACGGGAGCCTCCTACAATGAGCAGTTCTTC. Translation gives CASQGTGASYNEQFF.

The rearrangement links TRBV30 to TRBJ1-2, with 8 bases identical to TRBD1. CDR1 and CDR2 from the germline V gene are GTSNPN and SVGIG (reference sequence). CDR3 length: 13 residues. V lost 5 bases to trimming and J lost 5 bases; unmatched junction nucleotides: 7. The CDR3 is CAWRTGRNYGYTF. CDR3 in DNA: TGTGCCTGGCGGACAGGGAGAAATTATGGCTACACCTTC.

This rearrangement joins TRBV7-2 to TRBJ2-6; no reliable D call. Germline CDR1 SGHTA, CDR2 FQGNSA. The CDR3 is 15 residues long. Trimming removed 5 bases at V and 1 base at J, with 9 bases between. The CDR3 sequence is CASSLTPSGANVLTF. CDR3 coding DNA: TGTGCCAGCAGCCTTACACCGTCTGGGGCCAACGTCCTGACTTTC.

This clone was observed a single time. The rearrangement links TRBV28 to TRBJ2-1; the D gene is possibly TRBD2 (6 bases). V was clipped by 3 bases and J by 4 bases, with 13 bases between them. This CDR3 comprises 15 residues. Germline CDR1 MDHEN, CDR2 SYDVKM. The CDR3, as DNA: TGTGCCAGCAGTTTCGTGGGAGGAATTTACAATGAGCAGTTCTTC. Protein product: CASSFVGGIYNEQFF.

The chain joins TRBV19 to TRBJ1-2, with 11 bases matching TRBD1. Germline CDR1 reads LNHDA; CDR2 reads SQIVND (reference sequence). The CDR3 totals 17 residues. Trimming took 5 bases from V and 0 from J; bases not matched to a gene: 8. CDR3 residues: CASSSVDRGLSNYGYTF. In DNA, the CDR3 is TGTGCCAGTAGTTCTGTGGACAGGGGGCTCTCTAACTATGGCTACACCTTC.

The rearrangement uses TRBV27 and TRBJ2-5, with 13 bases matching TRBD2. The CDR3 contains 19 residues. From germline, CDR1 is MNHEY and CDR2 SMNVEV (reference sequence). V trimming: 5 bases; J trimming: 7 bases; junction bases outside the gene matches: 19. The CDR3 protein is CASSPRPGLAGMKLRTQYF. CDR3 in DNA: TGTGCCAGCAGTCCGAGACCGGGACTAGCGGGAATGAAGCTAAGGACCCAGTACTTC.

The rearrangement uses TRBV20-1 and TRBJ1-2; no clear D gene. The CDR3 loop spans 11 amino acids. The V end lost 6 bases, the J end lost 7 bases, and 12 bases lay between the germline ends. CDR1 DFQATT and CDR2 SNEGSKA come from the germline V gene (reference sequence). CDR3 protein: CSAARGRGYTF. In DNA form, the CDR3 reads TGCAGTGCCGCCAGAGGTCGTGGCTACACCTTC.

J is TRBJ2-6 and V is TRBV6-6; D is unclear. Trimming cost V 4 bases and J 0 bases, with 4 bases left between them. Per the germline V gene, CDR1 is MNHNY and CDR2 is SVGAGI (reference sequence). This CDR3 comprises 14 residues. The CDR3 DNA reads TGTGCCAGCAGTTTGCGCTCTGGGGCCAACGTCCTGACTTTC. Its protein product is CASSLRSGANVLTF.

The chain links TRBV5-5 to TRBJ2-7; possibly TRBD1 for D (5 bases). Germline V gene data show CDR1 as SGHKS and CDR2 as YYEKEE (reference sequence). The V gene lost 2 bases and the J gene lost 0 bases, with 12 bases spanning the gap. CDR3 size: 15 residues. CDR3 bases: TGTGCCAGCAGCTTAGGGGCGACCAGCTCCTACGAGCAGTACTTC. Translation: CASSLGATSSYEQYF.

This rearrangement joins TRBV27 to TRBJ2-5; 7 bases agree with TRBD1. Gene TRBJ2-7 matches the end of the DNA better, so the J call may be wrong. CDR1 is MNHEY and CDR2 is SMNVEV in the germline V gene (reference sequence). The CDR3 runs 15 residues. CDR3 sequence (DNA): TGTGCCAGCAGTTTATCTCAGGGGGTCCCCTACGAGCAGTACTTC. Translating gives CASSLSQGVPYEQYF.

V is TRBV19 and J is TRBJ1-5, with 9 nucleotides matching TRBD1. In germline, CDR1 is LNHDA, CDR2 SQIVND (reference sequence). The CDR3 spans 17 residues. Trimming took 5 bases from V and 2 from J; bases not matched to a gene: 10. The CDR3: CASSGLTGGDGNQPQHF. DNA for the CDR3: TGTGCCAGTAGTGGGTTGACAGGGGGAGATGGCAATCAGCCCCAGCATTTT.

V usage is TRBV18 and J usage is TRBJ1-1; 7 bases match TRBD1. Germline trimming cut 3 bases from V and 7 bases from J; bases unmatched to any gene: 5. The CDR3 is 13 amino acids. Germline CDR1 KGHSH, CDR2 LQKENI. CDR3 sequence reads: CASSPRGQDEAFF. The CDR3 DNA is TGTGCCAGCTCACCCCGTGGACAGGATGAAGCTTTCTTT.

The chain recombines TRBV14 with TRBJ2-5; D assignment may be TRBD1 or TRBD2 (7 bases each). The germline gives CDR1 SGHDN, CDR2 FVKESK. V was pared by 4 bases and J by 1 base, with 16 bases between. The CDR3 spans 16 residues. DNA of the CDR3: TGTGCCAGCAGCCGGGGAGGGGGCCTCCCCCAAGAGACCCAGTACTTC. It specifies CASSRGGGLPQETQYF.

The chain carries TRBV7-8 and TRBJ2-1, with a weak D call TRBD1 (6 bases). V shed 2 bases and J shed 9 bases, with 20 bases lying between them. Germline-derived CDR1 and CDR2 are SGHVS and FQNEAQ. The CDR3 extends over 16 amino acids. The CDR3 protein is CASSLNLGQRGIEQFF. Written as DNA, the CDR3 is TGTGCCAGCAGCTTAAATCTCGGACAGAGAGGAATTGAGCAGTTCTTC. Filled out from reference TRBV7-8 and TRBJ2-1, the complete variable domain reads GAGVSQSPRYKVAKRGQDVALRCDPISGHVSLFWYQQALGQGPEFLTYFQNEAQLDKSGLPSDRFFAERPEGSVSTLKIQRTQQEDSAVYLCASSLNLGQRGIEQFFGPGTRLTVL.

V gene TRBV5-1 combines with J gene TRBJ1-1; D might be TRBD1 (6 bases). This CDR3 is built from 17 residues. Germline CDR1 SGHRS, CDR2 YFSETQ. Trimming shortened V by 0 bases and J by 5 bases, and 20 bases separated the two germline ends. CDR3 amino acids: CASSLAKSARGGTEAFF. In nucleotides, the CDR3 is TGCGCCAGCAGCTTGGCCAAGAGTGCGCGAGGGGGAACTGAAGCTTTCTTT.

The chain employs TRBV6-5 and TRBJ2-7; D unclear. The V end lost 5 bases, the J end lost 3 bases, and 14 bases lay between the germline ends. CDR1 MNHEY and CDR2 SVGAGI come from the germline V gene. The CDR3 spans 14 residues. The CDR3 loop reads CASSTVDGIYEQYF. CDR3 DNA sequence: TGTGCCAGCAGTACCGTGGACGGAATCTACGAGCAGTACTTC.

V gene TRBV5-1 combines with J gene TRBJ1-4, with 7 bases identical to TRBD1. CDR1 and CDR2 from the germline V gene are SGHRS and YFSETQ. With 4 bases clipped from V and 8 bases from J, the junction kept 8 bases outside the gene matches. This CDR3 region has 14 residues. CDR3: CASSRQGDAEKLFF. The CDR3 nucleotides are TGCGCCAGCAGCCGACAGGGTGACGCAGAAAAACTGTTTTTT.

This rearrangement joins TRBV19 to TRBJ2-3, with D maybe TRBD2 (5 bases). The CDR3 has 14 residues. V was shortened by 3 bases and J by 4 bases, with 11 bases between the two germline ends. Germline V gene sequence: CDR1 LNHDA, CDR2 SQIVND (reference sequence). CDR3 region: CASSISGPADTQYF. In DNA form, the CDR3 reads TGTGCCAGTAGTATCAGCGGACCAGCAGATACGCAGTATTTT.

This clone was seen only once. The rearrangement uses TRBV10-3 and TRBJ1-1, with D possibly being TRBD1 (5 bases). CDR1 and CDR2 from the germline V gene are ENHRY and SYGVKD. CDR3 size: 13 residues. V gave up 6 bases and J gave up 5 bases, with 13 bases separating them. The CDR3 coding sequence is TGTGCCATCAGCCAGGGTAGCATGACTGAAGCTTTCTTT. Amino acid sequence: CAISQGSMTEAFF.

The chain couples TRBV2 to TRBJ2-1; 7 bases agree with TRBD1. The germline V gene has CDR1 SNHLY and CDR2 FYNNEI. CDR3 size: 15 residues. V shed 10 bases and J 0 bases; nucleotides not matched to a gene: 9. CDR3 nucleotides: TGTGCCACACGACAGGGACCTTACTCCTACAATGAGCAGTTCTTC. Translating gives CATRQGPYSYNEQFF.